This note documents a single TCR beta chain sequence. The target antigen is unknown. The sample belongs to a study of blood T cells in healthy people across ages. Study-level results: Greater diversity and more naive CD4+ cells were seen in long-lived donors than in aged donors.

Trimming removed 8 bases at V and 4 bases at J, with 11 bases between. The CDR3 is 12 residues long. Every sample yielded at least 6.5 million isolated PBMCs. Next came a second PCR, run for about 7 to 12 cycles, which used a sample-barcoded 5' primer along with a J-beta primer mix. In TCRdb, the 5' RACE reads were re-called with MiXCR into one record per CDR3 protein. This table holds some 1.1 million distinct CDR3 sequences, more than 30% found once. Sequenced sample: blood. The chain links TRBV12-3 or TRBV12-4 to TRBJ1-1, with D uncertain. The receptor was isolated from a man between 18 and 35 years old in good health. The CDR3 loop reads CASGPEGTEAFF. CDR3 nucleotides: TGTGCCAGCGGCCCCGAGGGCACTGAAGCTTTCTTT.